The 27 T cell receptor beta chains given below trace back to one sample, sequenced in a study of Ad26.COV2.S vaccination and SARS-CoV-2 variants. Data came from immunoSEQ multiplex PCR; TCRdb stores just in-frame clones and leaves some out. The sample gives fewer than 900,000 clones, around 90% of which show up once; around 1.4% is in the top ten. Treatment noted: some 20 received Ad26.COV2.S at low or high dose, single or two shots; roughly five received placebo; per-sample allocation not given. Vaccine and placebo recipients were sampled on day 63 after the first injection. The specimen was peripheral blood, collected in a trial of Ad26.COV2.S vaccine versus placebo. The source is a person between 18 and 60 years old who received the Ad26.COV2.S COVID-19 vaccine or a placebo.

The chain combines TRBV18 with TRBJ2-7; 8 bases match TRBD1. Germline values: CDR1 KGHSH, CDR2 LQKENI. V dropped 2 bases and J dropped 7; count of bases not matched to a gene: 13. This CDR3 spans 16 amino acids. The CDR3 loop reads CASSPYGQGPLGEQYF. The CDR3 nucleotides are TGTGCCAGCTCACCATACGGACAGGGACCCCTTGGTGAGCAGTACTTC.

The rearrangement joins TRBV6-2 or TRBV6-3 to TRBJ2-1, with 9 nucleotides matching TRBD1. The CDR3 contains 16 residues. J was trimmed by 1 base and V by 6 bases; bases with no gene match: 7. CDR1 and CDR2 (germline): MNHEY, SVGEGT. The CDR3 region is CASSHRGQGSYNEQFF. The CDR3 region has the DNA TGTGCCAGCAGCCACAGGGGGCAGGGGTCCTACAATGAGCAGTTCTTC.

The chain carries TRBV30 and TRBJ1-5, with a weak D call TRBD1 (5 bases). This CDR3 has 15 residues. CDR1 and CDR2 from the germline V gene are GTSNPN and SVGIG (reference sequence). The V gene lost 4 bases and the J gene lost 8 bases, with 21 bases spanning the gap. CDR3 coding DNA: TGTGCCTGGAACCTAAAAGGGCAGGGCTTGGAGCCCCAGCATTTT. Translated, it gives CAWNLKGQGLEPQHF. Based on the CDR3 plus reference TRBV30 and TRBJ1-5, the full variable domain is SQTIHQWPATLVQPVGSPLSLECTVEGTSNPNLYWYRQAAGRGLQLLFYSVGIGQISSEVPQNLSASRPQDRQFILSSKKLLLSDSGFYLCAWNLKGQGLEPQHFGDGTRLSIL.

The count of this clone is one. CDR3 protein: CASSLANSYEQYF. CDR3 DNA sequence: TGTGCCAGTAGTTTGGCTAACTCCTACGAGCAGTACTTC. This sequence joins TRBV19 and TRBJ2-7; D is unclear. From germline, CDR1 is LNHDA and CDR2 SQIVND (reference sequence). Trimming took off 5 bases at V and 0 bases at J, with 8 bases between the two ends. This CDR3 comprises 13 residues.

The J gene is TRBJ2-5, the V gene TRBV5-1; TRBD2 matches at 8 bases. Germline CDR1 and CDR2: SGHRS and YFSETQ. V shed 4 bases, J shed 1 base, and the junction held 6 bases outside the gene matches. This CDR3 contains 15 residues. The CDR3 region is CASSLNLAGQETQYF. CDR3 nucleotides: TGCGCCAGCAGCCTGAATCTAGCGGGCCAAGAGACCCAGTACTTC.

This chain links TRBV7-2 with TRBJ2-7; TRBD1 aligns across 7 bases. V trimming: 1 base; J trimming: 7 bases; junction bases outside the gene matches: 10. Germline CDR1 and CDR2: SGHTA and FQGNSA. The CDR3 consists of 15 residues. CDR3 residues: CASSLDRGLFGEQYF. CDR3 nucleotide sequence: TGTGCCAGCAGCTTAGACAGGGGCTTGTTTGGGGAGCAGTACTTC.

The rearrangement joins TRBV15 to TRBJ1-6; D is uncertain. Trimming took off 0 bases at V and 7 bases at J, with 4 bases between the two ends. In germline, CDR1 is LNHNV, CDR2 YYDKDF (reference sequence). This CDR3 is built from 13 residues. The CDR3 nucleotides are TGTGCCACCAGCAGAGAACCCAATTCACCCCTCCACTTT. This translates into CATSREPNSPLHF.

The chain is built from TRBV10-3 and TRBJ2-7, with TRBD2 identical over 9 bases. With V trimmed by 7 bases and J by 3 bases, 7 bases remained unmatched. CDR1 is ENHRY, CDR2 SYGVKD, per germline. The CDR3 sequence is 14 residues long. CDR3 amino acids: CAITQGLADYEQYF. CDR3 bases: TGTGCCATCACCCAGGGACTAGCAGACTACGAGCAGTACTTC.

The rearrangement joins TRBV14 to TRBJ1-1; 7 bases are a match to TRBD1. The J segment lost 11 bases and the V segment lost 4 bases, leaving 16 bases of the junction unmatched. The germline CDR1 and CDR2 sequences are SGHDN and FVKESK. The CDR3 is 15 residues long. The CDR3 DNA is TGTGCCAGCAGCCGCGGACTAAACAGGGGCTGGGCGGCTTTCTTT. It encodes CASSRGLNRGWAAFF.

The V and J genes are TRBV19 and TRBJ1-2; 7 nucleotides align to TRBD1. Trimming removed 3 bases from V and 4 bases from J; junction bases left unmatched: 8. Germline values: CDR1 LNHDA, CDR2 SQIVND (reference sequence). The CDR3 spans 15 residues. The CDR3, as DNA: TGTGCCAGTAGTATGCCCGACAGGGTAGGCTATGGCTACACCTTC. It translates to CASSMPDRVGYGYTF.

CDR3 protein: CASSISDGASNQPQHF. The CDR3 nucleotides read TGTGCCAGTAGTATTTCGGACGGTGCTAGCAATCAGCCCCAGCATTTT. The chain is built from TRBV19 and TRBJ1-5; D is ambiguous. The germline CDR1 and CDR2 sequences are LNHDA and SQIVND (reference sequence). Trimming shortened V by 3 bases and J by 0 bases, and 12 bases separated the two germline ends. The CDR3 contains 16 residues.

This rearrangement joins TRBV6-5 to TRBJ1-2; D not certain. CDR1 and CDR2 from the germline V gene are MNHEY and SVGAGI. The V end lost 0 bases, the J end lost 4 bases, and 9 bases lay between the germline ends. This CDR3 has 14 residues. CDR3 in DNA: TGTGCCAGCAGTTACTCGAACAAAGGCTATGGCTACACCTTC. It specifies CASSYSNKGYGYTF.

The chain carries TRBV30 and TRBJ2-1; no definite D call. This CDR3 comprises 12 residues. Trimming cost V 2 bases and J 8 bases, with 10 bases left between them. The germline gives CDR1 GTSNPN, CDR2 SVGIG (reference sequence). This CDR3 is CAWSMLPDEQFF. In DNA, the CDR3 is TGTGCCTGGAGTATGCTACCGGATGAGCAGTTCTTC.

This clone was recorded a few times. The J gene is TRBJ1-5, the V gene TRBV19; 9 nucleotides agree with TRBD1. The length of the CDR3 is 16 residues. Trimming removed 7 bases from V and 3 bases from J; junction bases left unmatched: 10. CDR1 is LNHDA, CDR2 SQIVND, per germline (reference sequence). CDR3 DNA sequence: TGTGCCAGTACCCACCCGGGACAGGGCTACAATCAGCCCCAGCATTTT. This codes for CASTHPGQGYNQPQHF.

J is TRBJ2-4 and V is TRBV9; the D gene is possibly TRBD1 (6 bases). This CDR3 region has 15 residues. V shed 0 bases and J shed 6 bases, with 13 bases lying between them. Germline-derived CDR1 and CDR2 are SGDLS and YYNGEE. DNA of the CDR3: TGTGCCAGCAGCGTAGACCTAGGGGGTGGAAACATTCAGTACTTC. It translates to CASSVDLGGGNIQYF. The full variable domain, with the rest looked up from reference TRBV9 and TRBJ2-4, is DSGVTQTPKHLITATGQRVTLRCSPRSGDLSVYWYQQSLDQGLQFLIQYYNGEERAKGNILERFSAQQFPDLHSELNLSSLELGDSALYFCASSVDLGGGNIQYFGAGTRLSVL.

The sample holds one count of this clone. The chain employs TRBV3-1 (or the pseudogene TRBV3-2) and TRBJ2-5, with D tentatively TRBD2 (6 bases). V lost 4 bases, J lost 2 bases, and 8 bases lay in between. This CDR3 has 13 amino acids. CDR1 is LGHDT and CDR2 is YNNKEL in the germline V gene (reference sequence). The CDR3: CASSLLAQETQYF. CDR3 coding DNA: TGTGCCAGCAGCCTACTAGCTCAAGAGACCCAGTACTTC.

The chain combines TRBV18 with TRBJ1-2; tentatively, D is TRBD1 (5 bases). This CDR3 has 15 amino acids. Germline CDR1 KGHSH, CDR2 LQKENI. Trimming shortened V by 4 bases and J by 4 bases, and 16 bases separated the two germline ends. The CDR3 sequence: CASSQGTDTPYGYTF. CDR3 bases: TGTGCCAGCTCACAAGGGACGGACACCCCCTATGGCTACACCTTC.

The chain combines TRBV5-4 with TRBJ2-2; a possible D gene is TRBD1 (7 bases). V was cut by 3 bases and J by 6 bases, with 15 bases left in between. This CDR3 spans 15 amino acids. Germline CDR1 SGHNT, CDR2 YYREEE (reference sequence). CDR3 DNA sequence: TGTGCCAGCAGCTACCGGACAGGAGGGGCCGGGGAGCTGTTTTTT. This encodes CASSYRTGGAGELFF.

The chain links TRBV19 to TRBJ2-5; 16 positions match TRBD2. The CDR3 sequence is 16 residues long. CDR1 and CDR2 from the germline V gene are LNHDA and SQIVND (reference sequence). The V segment lost 5 bases and the J segment 4 bases; nucleotides outside the gene matches: 4. CDR3 sequence (DNA): TGTGCCAGTAGTGCCGGGACTAGCGGGAGGGGAGAGACCCAGTACTTC. This sequence encodes CASSAGTSGRGETQYF.

The genes are TRBV5-4 and TRBJ1-4; 9 nucleotides line up with TRBD1. Germline V gene lookup returns CDR1 SGHNT and CDR2 YYREEE (reference sequence). With V trimmed by 2 bases and J by 7 bases, 3 bases remained unmatched. The CDR3 consists of 14 residues. The CDR3 coding sequence is TGTGCCAGCAGCTTTGGGACAGGGAGTGAAAAACTGTTTTTT. This translates into CASSFGTGSEKLFF.

V usage is TRBV6-1 and J usage is TRBJ2-7, with TRBD2 matching 7 bases. Unmatched junction bases numbered 12, after V lost 0 bases and J lost 1 base. This CDR3 has 18 amino acids. Per the germline V gene, CDR1 is MNHNS and CDR2 is SASEGT. The CDR3 here is CASSEALAVGTTSYEQYF. CDR3 DNA: TGTGCCAGCAGTGAAGCTTTGGCGGTCGGGACTACTTCCTACGAGCAGTACTTC.

Comments on this clone: At the DNA level, this CDR3 is encoded by other sequences in the same sample as well. The chain has TRBV30 and TRBJ1-6; D is possibly TRBD1 (5 bases). The CDR3 totals 12 residues. Deletions cut 2 bases from V and 7 bases from J, with 6 bases between. The V gene's germline CDR1 is GTSNPN and CDR2 SVGIG (reference sequence). The CDR3 region is CAWSPGNSPLHF. In DNA form, the CDR3 reads TGTGCCTGGAGTCCAGGGAATTCACCCCTCCACTTT.

The genes are TRBV24-1 and TRBJ2-2; 10 bases align to TRBD1. The CDR3 has 16 amino acids. Trimming took 3 bases from V and 1 from J; bases not matched to a gene: 1. The germline V gene has CDR1 KGHDR and CDR2 SFDVKD. The chain's CDR3 is CATSDRDRGNTGELFF. CDR3 coding DNA: TGTGCCACCAGTGATCGGGACAGGGGGAACACCGGGGAGCTGTTTTTT.

The chain has TRBV24-1 and TRBJ2-7, with 7 bases matching TRBD1. J gave up 10 bases and V 7 bases, and 21 bases lay outside the gene matches. The V gene's germline CDR1 is KGHDR and CDR2 SFDVKD. This CDR3 is 16 amino acids long. The CDR3 sequence: CATSGPAQTGATAQYF. The CDR3 DNA is TGTGCCACCAGCGGTCCGGCCCAAACAGGGGCTACGGCCCAGTACTTC.

The rearrangement uses TRBV5-1 and TRBJ1-6; D gene uncertain. This CDR3 comprises 14 residues. V was pared by 3 bases and J by 4 bases, with 8 bases between. From germline, CDR1 is SGHRS and CDR2 YFSETQ. The CDR3 loop reads CASSSTTYNSPLHF. CDR3 nucleotide sequence: TGCGCCAGCAGCTCTACTACTTATAATTCACCCCTCCACTTT.

This clone came up once. The chain recombines TRBV9 with TRBJ2-1; a weak D match, TRBD2 (6 bases). Trimming stripped 0 bases from V and 5 bases from J, with 12 bases between. This CDR3 comprises 15 residues. CDR1 is SGDLS, CDR2 YYNGEE, per germline. The CDR3 region has the DNA TGTGCCAGCAGCGTAGGACGGGGGTCTCACAATGAGCAGTTCTTC. This encodes CASSVGRGSHNEQFF.

The gene calls are TRBV3-1 (or the pseudogene TRBV3-2) and TRBJ1-5; maybe TRBD1 (5 bases). This CDR3 is built from 15 residues. From germline, CDR1 is LGHDT and CDR2 YNNKEL (reference sequence). Trimming took off 0 bases at V and 6 bases at J, with 12 bases between the two ends. This CDR3 is CASSQDYPGSQPQHF. The CDR3 DNA reads as TGTGCCAGCAGCCAAGATTACCCAGGGTCTCAGCCCCAGCATTTT.